The present T cell receptor beta chain was sequenced within a study of shared T cell receptors in the human thymus. The CDR3 contains 13 residues. Trimming shortened V by 3 bases and J by 2 bases, and 8 bases separated the two germline ends. The germline CDR1 and CDR2 sequences are KGHSH and LQKENI. Profiled with immunoSEQ multiplex PCR; TCRdb holds only in-frame clones, not every one. The sample records about 380,000 clones, just under 95% being singletons. This clone was recorded only once. The receptor comes from a human donor. V usage is TRBV18 and J usage is TRBJ2-7; D remains ambiguous. The specimen was thymocytes. The CDR3 coding sequence is TGTGCCAGCTCACCGATAAGGACCTACGAGCAGTACTTC. Protein: CASSPIRTYEQYF.